This is a list of T cell receptor beta chains from one sample in a study of beta chain features in type 1 diabetes. The repertoire was sequenced with immunoSEQ multiplex PCR; TCRdb's copy has only in-frame clones and lacks some. The sample has 300,000 to 350,000 clones, roughly a tenth seen once. The sample was central memory CD4+ T cells from blood. The receptors come from a young man with type 1 diabetes. Both conserved end residues are part of each CDR3. The D gene is left open where the match is weak. Clone size is not always given. Where it is, it says once, few, many or a class for expanded clones.

abundance	d_gene	v_gene	j_gene	CDR3nt	CDR3aa
few	-	TRBV7-9	TRBJ2-4	TGTGCCAGCAGCCTCCCGGGGGAGGACATTCAGTACTTC	CASSLPGEDIQYF
-	-	TRBV6-1	TRBJ2-7	TGTGCCAGCAGTACCTATTCCACCTACGAGCAGTACTTC	CASSTYSTYEQYF
many	-	TRBV28	TRBJ2-1	TGTGCCACCCGACTAGACATTTTCAATGAGCAGTTCTTC	CATRLDIFNEQFF
-	-	TRBV25-1	TRBJ1-4	TGTGCCAGCAGTGAATGGGCGGCAGCAACTAATGAAAAACTGTTTTTT	CASSEWAAATNEKLFF
-	-	TRBV21-1	TRBJ2-4	TGTGCCAGCAGCAAACCAGAGAATACTCCTGAAAACATTCAGTACTTC	CASSKPENTPENIQYF
few	-	TRBV7-2	TRBJ1-1	TGTGCCAGCAGCTCGCAAGGGGCCACTGAAGCTTTCTTT	CASSSQGATEAFF
-	-	TRBV9	TRBJ1-4	TGTGCCAGCAGCCCCCCGGGTGGCGCTGAAAAACTGTTTTTT	CASSPPGGAEKLFF
few	-	TRBV4-3	TRBJ1-1	TGCGCCAGCAGCCCCAACGCGGGGCTTGGGAACACTGAAGCTTTCTTT	CASSPNAGLGNTEAFF
-	-	TRBV19	TRBJ1-5	TGTGCCAGTAGCCAAACAGGCGGCGGTCAGCCCCAGCATTTT	CASSQTGGGQPQHF
few	-	TRBV2	TRBJ2-2	TGTGCCAGCAGCGGGGGGCCCGGGGAGCTGTTTTTT	CASSGGPGELFF
few	-	TRBV30	TRBJ2-7	TGTGCCTGGGGTAGCCGATCCTACGAGCAGTACTTC	CAWGSRSYEQYF
-	-	TRBV4-3	TRBJ1-5	TGCGCCAGCAGCCAAGATCGAGGGCAGCCCCAGCATTTT	CASSQDRGQPQHF
few	TRBD2	TRBV5-1	TRBJ2-1	TGCGCCAGCAGCTACCTAGCGGGCGCGCACAATGAGCAGTTCTTC	CASSYLAGAHNEQFF
-	-	TRBV25-1	TRBJ1-2	TGTGCCAGCAGTGAATTATACGGATATGGCTACACCTTC	CASSELYGYGYTF
few	TRBD2	TRBV9	TRBJ2-5	TGTGCCAGCAGCGCAGGACTAGCGGGGGGGCGAGAGACCCAGTACTTC	CASSAGLAGGRETQYF
few	-	TRBV15	TRBJ1-1	TGTGCCACCAGCAGAGATGGCACTGAAGCTTTCTTT	CATSRDGTEAFF
-	TRBD2	TRBV5-6	TRBJ2-3	TGTGCCAGCAGCCATCGTCGACTAGCGGGGGGCACAGATACGCAGTATTTT	CASSHRRLAGGTDTQYF
-	-	TRBV2	TRBJ1-4	TGTGCCAGCAGGGGGGAGGGCCTGACTAATGAAAAACTGTTTTTT	CASRGEGLTNEKLFF
-	-	TRBV2	TRBJ1-5	TGTGCCAGCAATGAGGACCTGGGGCAACCCCAGCATTTT	CASNEDLGQPQHF
-	TRBD1	TRBV6-5	TRBJ2-1	TGTGCCAGCACCCCCGGACAGGGCGATGAGCAGTTCTTC	CASTPGQGDEQFF
-	-	TRBV28	TRBJ2-4	TGTGCCAGCGGGGACCACCAGATCAAAAACATTCAGTACTTC	CASGDHQIKNIQYF
-	-	TRBV5-1	TRBJ2-2	TGCGCCAGCAGCTACGGGGGCCCTAACACCGGGGAGCTGTTTTTT	CASSYGGPNTGELFF
-	TRBD1	TRBV7-2	TRBJ1-3	TGTGCCAGCAGCCAAAGGACAGGGGGCGCACGTGGAAACACCATATATTTT	CASSQRTGGARGNTIYF
few	-	TRBV7-9	TRBJ1-4	TGTGCCAGCAGTTCCCATGGGGGGGATGAAAAACTGTTTTTT	CASSSHGGDEKLFF
few	-	TRBV4-3	TRBJ2-1	TGCGCCAGCAGCCAAGGCGGACAAAGGCAGTTCTTC	CASSQGGQRQFF
few	-	TRBV7-2	TRBJ1-1	TGTGCCAGCAGCTTAAGCGGGGGCACTGAAGCTTTCTTT	CASSLSGGTEAFF
few	-	TRBV6-6	TRBJ2-6	TGTGCCAGCAGTCACGATCAGGACTCTGGGGCCAACGTCCTGACTTTC	CASSHDQDSGANVLTF
-	-	TRBV18	TRBJ1-1	TGTGCCAGCTTGAACACTGAAGCTTTCTTT	CASLNTEAFF
-	-	TRBV9	TRBJ1-4	TGTGCCAGCAGCTCGACCGGGGGCGGTGAAAAACTGTTTTTT	CASSSTGGGEKLFF
many	-	TRBV14	TRBJ1-2	TGTGCCAGCAGCCAAGTCTTCCGTTATGGCTACACCTTC	CASSQVFRYGYTF
-	TRBD1	TRBV7-2	TRBJ1-2	TGTGCCAGCAGCCCTCCGGGACAGGGGAGAACTGGCTACACCTTC	CASSPPGQGRTGYTF
-	TRBD1	TRBV5-4	TRBJ1-2	TGTGCCAGCAGACCTGACAGGGGAGCCCCCTATGGCTACACCTTC	CASRPDRGAPYGYTF
few	-	TRBV29-1	TRBJ2-5	TGCAGCTTACAGCTCCCGTCGGGCACCCAGTACTTC	CSLQLPSGTQYF
many	-	TRBV19	TRBJ2-2	TGTGCCAGTAGAGTCAGGGATGGATGGACCGGGGAGCTGTTTTTT	CASRVRDGWTGELFF
-	-	TRBV7-2	TRBJ1-2	TGTGCCAGCAGCGCTTGGGGCCAGAGCTATGGCTACACCTTC	CASSAWGQSYGYTF
few	-	TRBV19	TRBJ2-4	TGTGCCAGTAGTATTGGCGGATTTGCCAAAAACATTCAGTACTTC	CASSIGGFAKNIQYF
few	TRBD1	TRBV30	TRBJ2-7	TGTGCTTGGGGGACAGGGAGGACGGACGAGCAGTACTTC	CAWGTGRTDEQYF
-	-	TRBV6-6	TRBJ2-7	TGTGCCAGCAGTCCGACAGGTTACGTCTACGAGCAGTACTTC	CASSPTGYVYEQYF
-	-	TRBV11-2	TRBJ1-2	TGTGCCAGCAGCTGGGGCGGGGAGGGCTACACCTTC	CASSWGGEGYTF